The 8 T cell receptor beta chains presented below share a single source sample, sequenced in a study of human T cells and chemical hapten exposure (dated by TCRdb to about 2021). The time point label of this sample denotes: pre-sensitization, week 0. The meaning of the sample's treatment or condition label: therapeutic diphenylcyclopropenone sensitization with weekly scalp DPC. Libraries were made using RACE. The reads were generated on a NextSeq 500. Using fastp trimming at Q25 and MiXCR clonotype assembly, TCRdb reanalyzed the public sequencing data and kept in-frame beta chains. Each CDR3 protein appears once, grouped with its most common genes and DNA. In all, the sample holds some 300,000 distinct CDR3 sequences, and about 5.4% of those were seen once. The leading ten clones occupy around 8% of the sample. The sequenced sample was whole blood, obtained in connection with sensitization to the hapten diphenylcyclopropenone (DPC). The receptors derive from a woman younger than 30 with alopecia areata. Some clones in this sample may be carry-over from other donors' samples.

This clonotype was counted ten times or more. This rearrangement joins TRBV3-1 to TRBJ1-2, with D tentatively TRBD1 (5 bases). Looked up from germline, CDR1 is LGHDT and CDR2 is YNNKEL (reference sequence). Trimming pared 1 base from V and 4 bases from J, leaving 16 bases between. The CDR3 runs 16 residues. The CDR3 sequence: CASSQGFEGIGYGYTF. DNA for the CDR3: TGTGCCAGCAGCCAAGGTTTTGAGGGGATCGGCTATGGCTACACCTTC.

This clonotype was detected a few times. J is TRBJ1-1 and V is TRBV24-1; D unclear. The length of the CDR3 is 12 residues. V shed 7 bases and J shed 5 bases, with 10 bases lying between them. Germline CDR1 and CDR2: KGHDR and SFDVKD. CDR3 loop: CATSPDGTEAFF. The DNA of the CDR3 is TGTGCCACCAGCCCCGATGGTACTGAAGCTTTCTTT.

Only a few counts were recorded for this clonotype. The chain uses TRBV9 and TRBJ2-1; D may be TRBD1 or TRBD2 (5 bases each). This CDR3 is 16 amino acids long. CDR1 is SGDLS, CDR2 YYNGEE, per germline. V shed 4 bases and J shed 2 bases, with 16 bases lying between them. DNA for the CDR3: TGTGCCAGCAGCCATGTGGTGGGGACCCCCTACAATGAGCAGTTCTTC. This codes for CASSHVVGTPYNEQFF. Together with reference TRBV9 and TRBJ2-1, the CDR3 gives the full variable domain: DSGVTQTPKHLITATGQRVTLRCSPRSGDLSVYWYQQSLDQGLQFLIQYYNGEERAKGNILERFSAQQFPDLHSELNLSSLELGDSALYFCASSHVVGTPYNEQFFGPGTRLTVL.

This clonotype was found many times. This CDR3 reads CSARRVAGGVTEAFF. CDR3 in DNA: TGCAGTGCTAGAAGGGTGGCTGGAGGGGTCACTGAAGCTTTCTTT. V gene TRBV20-1 combines with J gene TRBJ1-1; maybe TRBD1 (5 bases). This CDR3 has 15 amino acids. The germline CDR1 and CDR2 sequences are DFQATT and SNEGSKA (reference sequence). Trimming stripped 2 bases from V and 4 bases from J, with 17 bases between.

The CDR3 sequence: CASSYSSGGRASEKLFF. The CDR3 DNA is TGTGCCAGCAGTTACTCGAGCGGAGGCAGGGCAAGTGAAAAACTGTTTTTT. The genes are TRBV6-5 and TRBJ1-4; TRBD1 is a possible D gene (5 bases). Germline V lookup: CDR1 MNHEY, CDR2 SVGAGI. Deletions cut 0 bases from V and 7 bases from J, with 18 bases between. This CDR3 region has 17 residues.

This clonotype was recorded at least ten times. This chain uses TRBV6-6 with TRBJ2-3, with 14 bases lining up with TRBD2. Germline V gene data show CDR1 as MNHNY and CDR2 as SVGAGI (reference sequence). V shed 2 bases and J 5 bases; nucleotides not matched to a gene: 3. The CDR3 spans 16 residues. CDR3 residues: CASSYGTSGGGDTQYF. Written as DNA, the CDR3 is TGTGCCAGCAGTTACGGGACTAGCGGGGGTGGAGATACGCAGTATTTT.

This clonotype was recorded many times. The rearrangement uses TRBV6-2 or TRBV6-3 and TRBJ2-6; no firm D call. This CDR3 comprises 17 residues. Germline CDR1 is MNHEY and CDR2 is SVGEGT. Trimming removed 0 bases at V and 0 bases at J, with 9 bases between. The CDR3: CASSYSSSTSGANVLTF. CDR3 in DNA: TGTGCCAGCAGTTACTCCAGCTCGACCTCTGGGGCCAACGTCCTGACTTTC.

The chain carries TRBV4-1 and TRBJ2-1; a weak D match, TRBD1 (5 bases). V dropped 2 bases and J dropped 8 bases, with 7 bases sitting between them. This CDR3 comprises 12 residues. Germline V gene sequence: CDR1 MGHRA, CDR2 YSYEKL. The CDR3 region has the DNA TGCGCCAGCAGCCAACCCAGGGATGAGCAGTTCTTC. Translated, it gives CASSQPRDEQFF.